The rows below give T cell receptor beta chains drawn from one sample of a study of T cell changes during pregnancy in multiple sclerosis. Some clones are missing from TCRdb's copy, which holds only in-frame ones; the method was immunoSEQ multiplex PCR. Of around 100,000 clones in the sample, 92% are singletons; the top ten hold around 2.1%. The material was peripheral blood, obtained after pregnancy. Receptors were obtained from a female donor with multiple sclerosis, enrolled in a pregnancy study. The CDR3 runs from the conserved cysteine through the conserved F or W. D genes are given only for firm matches. Clone size is given for some rows only: seen once, a few or many times, or a class if the clone is expanded.

J gene,V gene,D gene,clone size,CDR3 DNA,CDR3 protein
TRBJ2-7,TRBV4-1,-,-,TGCGCCAGCAGCCAAGTAGTTCTAGGCGCCTACGAGCAGTACTTC,CASSQVVLGAYEQYF
TRBJ1-5,TRBV18,-,-,TGTGCCAGCTCACCACAGGGGGGGGATCAGCCCCAGCATTTT,CASSPQGGDQPQHF
TRBJ2-3,TRBV27,-,-,TGTGCCAGCAGTCCTAGTGTTCGGGGAGATACGCAGTATTTT,CASSPSVRGDTQYF
TRBJ1-1,TRBV29-1,-,once,TGCAGCGTTTCCGGGACTCTCGGGGTCACTGAAGCTTTCTTT,CSVSGTLGVTEAFF
TRBJ1-1,TRBV27,-,-,TGTGCCAGCAGAGATACAACCGGGGGCACTGAAGCTTTCTTT,CASRDTTGGTEAFF
TRBJ2-1,TRBV11-3,TRBD2,-,TGTGCCAGCAGCGTAGCGGGGGGGTTTTCCTACAATGAGCAGTTCTTC,CASSVAGGFSYNEQFF
TRBJ2-2,TRBV19,TRBD1,-,TGTGCCAGTAGTCACCCGGGACAGGGGTACACCGGGGAGCTGTTTTTT,CASSHPGQGYTGELFF
TRBJ2-1,TRBV7-8,-,-,TGTGCCATCGAAACAGGGTTCTCGGGGGGTGAGCAGTTCTTC,CAIETGFSGGEQFF
TRBJ2-2,TRBV27,-,-,TGTGCCAGCCAAAAGAACGGTGATGGAGCCGGGGAGCTGTTTTTT,CASQKNGDGAGELFF
TRBJ2-1,TRBV28,-,-,TGTGCCAGCAGTTCACTGCTGCGAGAGCAGTTCTTC,CASSSLLREQFF
TRBJ2-5,TRBV21-1,-,-,TGTGCCAGCAGCCCCAGGCCGGGGACAGGTAAAGAGACCCAGTACTTC,CASSPRPGTGKETQYF
TRBJ2-7,TRBV6-1,TRBD1,-,TGTGCCAGCACTGGACAGGGGATGTACTTC,CASTGQGMYF
TRBJ2-1,TRBV13,TRBD2,-,TGTGCCAGCAGCTTAGGCCGACTAGCGGGGGGGCCGTCCTACAATGAGCAGTTCTTC,CASSLGRLAGGPSYNEQFF
TRBJ2-3,TRBV9,-,-,TGTGCCAGCAGCGCAACCCGGGATACGCAGTATTTT,CASSATRDTQYF
TRBJ2-1,TRBV29-1,TRBD1,-,TGCAGCGTTGAGTGGGGGACAGGGTCCCATGAGCAGTTCTTC,CSVEWGTGSHEQFF
TRBJ2-7,TRBV18,TRBD1,-,TGTGCCAGCTCATCCCGGGACAGGGGGGTCGAGCAGTACTTC,CASSSRDRGVEQYF
TRBJ1-1,TRBV10-3,-,-,TGTGCCATCAGGATACAGGGGAACACTGAAGCTTTCTTT,CAIRIQGNTEAFF
TRBJ2-3,TRBV6-1,TRBD1,-,TGTGCCAGCAGTGTGGACAGGGGATCAGATACGCAGTATTTT,CASSVDRGSDTQYF
TRBJ2-6,TRBV19,-,-,TGTGCCAGTAGACCCATTTTGACGCAGGGTTCCGGGGCCAACGTCCTGACTTTC,CASRPILTQGSGANVLTF
TRBJ2-7,TRBV11-2,TRBD2,-,TGTGCCAGCAGCTTAGATCTAGGGACTAGCTCGTACGAGCAGTACTTC,CASSLDLGTSSYEQYF
TRBJ1-6,TRBV7-8,-,few,TGTGCCAGCAGCTCGACAGCGACTAATTCACCCCTCCACTTT,CASSSTATNSPLHF
TRBJ2-7,TRBV7-9,-,-,TGTGCCAGCAGCTCCGGGGACTACGAGCAGTACTTC,CASSSGDYEQYF
TRBJ1-2,TRBV4-1,TRBD1,-,TGCGCCAGCAGCCCCTTGGGACAGGGGTATGGCTACACCTTC,CASSPLGQGYGYTF
TRBJ2-4,TRBV2,-,-,TGTGCCAGCGTCAGGGTTCCTAACATTCAGTACTTC,CASVRVPNIQYF
TRBJ2-1,TRBV9,-,-,TGTGCCAGCAGCGGACTTAGTGAAGGGCAGTTCTTC,CASSGLSEGQFF
TRBJ1-1,TRBV1,-,-,TGCACCAGCAGCCAACACCGGACAGGGGGCACTGAAGCTTTCTTT,CTSSQHRTGGTEAFF
TRBJ2-1,TRBV7-9,-,-,TGTGCCAGCAGCCCTCCGGGGTCCTACAATGAGCAGTTCTTC,CASSPPGSYNEQFF
TRBJ2-3,TRBV19,-,-,TGTGCCAGTAGTATCGAGACGGGAAGGGATACGCAGTATTTT,CASSIETGRDTQYF
TRBJ1-2,TRBV27,-,-,TGTGCCAGCAGTTCCCCAGGGTCGGCTGGCTACACCTTC,CASSSPGSAGYTF
TRBJ2-3,TRBV18,-,once,TGTGCCAGCTCACTACAGGGTGCAGATACGCAGTATTTT,CASSLQGADTQYF
TRBJ1-2,TRBV6-5,-,once,TGTGCCAGCAGTTATCAGGGCAGGACTAACTATGGCTACACCTTC,CASSYQGRTNYGYTF
TRBJ1-3,TRBV18,-,once,TGTGCCAGCTCACCAGGGGAGAACTCTGGAAACACCATATATTTT,CASSPGENSGNTIYF
TRBJ1-6,TRBV11-2,-,few,TGTGCCAGCAGCGTCCCAGGGAAGAATTCACCCCTCCACTTT,CASSVPGKNSPLHF
TRBJ2-3,TRBV9,TRBD1,-,TGTGCCAGCAGCGCCCGGGACAGGGGAAATACGCAGTATTTT,CASSARDRGNTQYF
TRBJ2-3,TRBV5-1,TRBD1,-,TGCGCCAGCAGCGAGGGACAGGGGTTGAAGCAGTATTTT,CASSEGQGLKQYF
TRBJ2-2,TRBV2,-,-,TGTGCCACTACGGGACTTCCCACCGGGGAGCTGTTTTTT,CATTGLPTGELFF